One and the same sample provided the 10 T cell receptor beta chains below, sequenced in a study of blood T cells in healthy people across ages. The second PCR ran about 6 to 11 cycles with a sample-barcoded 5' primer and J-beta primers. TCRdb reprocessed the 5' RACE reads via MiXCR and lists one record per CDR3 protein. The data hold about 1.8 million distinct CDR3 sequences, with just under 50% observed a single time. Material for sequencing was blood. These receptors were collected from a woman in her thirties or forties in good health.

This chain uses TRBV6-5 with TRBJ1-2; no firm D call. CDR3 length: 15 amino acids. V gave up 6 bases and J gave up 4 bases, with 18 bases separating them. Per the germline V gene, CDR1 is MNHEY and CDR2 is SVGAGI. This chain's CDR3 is CASSPRAQLFYGYTF. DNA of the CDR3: TGTGCCAGCAGCCCCCGGGCACAGCTGTTCTATGGCTACACCTTC.

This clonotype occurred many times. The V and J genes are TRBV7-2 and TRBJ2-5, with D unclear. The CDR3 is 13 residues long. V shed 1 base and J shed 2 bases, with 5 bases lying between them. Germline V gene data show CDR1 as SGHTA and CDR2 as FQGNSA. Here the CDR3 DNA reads TGTGCCAGCAGCTTAGACAATCAAGAGACCCAGTACTTC. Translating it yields CASSLDNQETQYF.

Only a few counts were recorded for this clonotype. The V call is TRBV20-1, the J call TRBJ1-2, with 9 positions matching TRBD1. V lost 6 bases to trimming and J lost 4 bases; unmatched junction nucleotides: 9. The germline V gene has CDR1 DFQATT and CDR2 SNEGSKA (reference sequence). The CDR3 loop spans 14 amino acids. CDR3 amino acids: CSAPTGTGFYGYTF. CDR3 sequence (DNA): TGCAGTGCCCCCACCGGGACAGGGTTCTATGGCTACACCTTC.

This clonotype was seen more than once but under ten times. CDR3 protein: CSVGQGYGQPQHF. The CDR3 nucleotides read TGCAGCGTCGGACAGGGATACGGTCAGCCCCAGCATTTT. This chain uses TRBV29-1 with TRBJ1-5; 8 bases match TRBD1. The germline CDR1 and CDR2 sequences are SQVTM and ANQGSEA. The J segment lost 6 bases and the V segment lost 6 bases, leaving 7 bases of the junction unmatched. This CDR3 is built from 13 residues.

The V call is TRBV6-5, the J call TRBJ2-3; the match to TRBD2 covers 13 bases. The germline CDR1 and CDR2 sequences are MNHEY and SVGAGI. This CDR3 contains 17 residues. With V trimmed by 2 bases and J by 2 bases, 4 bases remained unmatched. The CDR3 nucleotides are TGTGCCAGCAGTTACCGACTAGCGGGGGGATACACAGATACGCAGTATTTT. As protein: CASSYRLAGGYTDTQYF.

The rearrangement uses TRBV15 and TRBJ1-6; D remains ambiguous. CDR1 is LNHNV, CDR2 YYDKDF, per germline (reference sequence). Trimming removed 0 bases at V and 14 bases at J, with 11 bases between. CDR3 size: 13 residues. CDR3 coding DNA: TGTGCCACCAGCAGAGAATGGCCTCCTGCCCTCCACTTT. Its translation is CATSREWPPALHF.

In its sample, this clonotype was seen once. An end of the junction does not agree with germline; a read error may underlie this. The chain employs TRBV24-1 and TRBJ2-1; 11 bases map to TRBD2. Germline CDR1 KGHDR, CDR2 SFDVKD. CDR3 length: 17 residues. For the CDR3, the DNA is TGTGCCGCCAGTGGTCTAGCGGGGGGAAACGAATACAATGAGCAGTTCTTC. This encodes CAASGLAGGNEYNEQFF.

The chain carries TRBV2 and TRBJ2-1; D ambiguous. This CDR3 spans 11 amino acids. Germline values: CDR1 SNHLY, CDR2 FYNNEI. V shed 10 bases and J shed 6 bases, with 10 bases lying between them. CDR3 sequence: CATPDGNEQFF. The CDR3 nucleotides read TGTGCCACCCCGGACGGCAATGAGCAGTTCTTC.

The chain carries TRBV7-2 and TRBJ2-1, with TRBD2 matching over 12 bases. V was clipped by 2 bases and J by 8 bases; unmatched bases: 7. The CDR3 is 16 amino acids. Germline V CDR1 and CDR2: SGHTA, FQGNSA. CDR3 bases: TGTGCCAGCAGCTTACGGGCTAGCGGGGGGGCCCATGAGCAGTTCTTC. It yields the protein CASSLRASGGAHEQFF.

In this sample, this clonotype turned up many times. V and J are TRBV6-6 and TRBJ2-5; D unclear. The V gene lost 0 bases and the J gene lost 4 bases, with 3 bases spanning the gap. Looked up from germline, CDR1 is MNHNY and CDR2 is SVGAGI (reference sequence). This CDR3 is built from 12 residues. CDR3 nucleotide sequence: TGTGCCAGCAGTTACTCCCCAGAGACCCAGTACTTC. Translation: CASSYSPETQYF.